Below, 20 T cell receptor beta chains from the same sample are listed, as sequenced in a study of blood T cells in healthy people across ages. For the second PCR, which ran for about 6 to 11 cycles, a sample-barcoded 5' primer and a J-beta primer mix were used. TCRdb itself ran the 5' RACE reads through MiXCR, one entry per CDR3 protein. This table has around 1,000,000 distinct CDR3 sequences, 30% to 40% appearing once. The specimen sequenced was blood. These receptors originate from a man younger than 30 in good health.

The chain combines TRBV29-1 with TRBJ1-1, with TRBD1 as a possible D gene (5 bases). Germline-derived CDR1 and CDR2 are SQVTM and ANQGSEA. Trimming took off 1 base at V and 0 bases at J, with 12 bases between the two ends. The CDR3 is 15 amino acids. The CDR3 DNA reads as TGCAGCGTTGAAGCCCGGGGGGGAGTGAACACTGAAGCTTTCTTT. Its protein is CSVEARGGVNTEAFF.

The chain is built from TRBV6-6 and TRBJ2-2; the D gene is possibly TRBD1 (6 bases). The CDR3 has 16 amino acids. Between the trimmed V and J ends, which lost 2 bases and 3 bases, there was a span of 13 bases. Germline V gives CDR1 MNHNY, CDR2 SVGAGI (reference sequence). CDR3 nucleotides: TGTGCCAGCAGTTACGGTCAGGGGCGCGACACCGGGGAGCTGTTTTTT. Translating gives CASSYGQGRDTGELFF.

The rearrangement joins TRBV28 to TRBJ1-2, with D uncertain. Germline assignment: CDR1 MDHEN and CDR2 SYDVKM. The CDR3 sequence is 12 residues long. V lost 10 bases to trimming and J lost 3 bases, with 12 bases between them. The CDR3 sequence is CANSQGDYGYTF. The CDR3 nucleotides are TGTGCCAACAGCCAAGGAGACTATGGCTACACCTTC.

The chain has TRBV6-6 and TRBJ1-1, with 7 bases identical to TRBD1. CDR1 is MNHNY, CDR2 SVGAGI, per germline (reference sequence). The V and J ends lost 6 bases and 3 bases, in that order; junction bases with no gene match: 7. The CDR3 loop spans 14 amino acids. The CDR3 loop reads CASSRQGLDTEAFF. In DNA form, the CDR3 reads TGTGCCAGCAGCAGACAGGGATTAGACACTGAAGCTTTCTTT.

This clonotype was detected a few times. This rearrangement joins TRBV2 to TRBJ1-3; no clear D gene. Per the germline V gene, CDR1 is SNHLY and CDR2 is FYNNEI. The CDR3 is 11 amino acids. Between the trimmed V and J ends, which lost 7 bases and 2 bases, there was a span of 3 bases. CDR3 nucleotides: TGTGCCAGCAAACCTGGAAACACCATATATTTT. Its protein is CASKPGNTIYF. The variable domain in full, with the rest retrieved from reference TRBV2 and TRBJ1-3, is EPEVTQTPSHQVTQMGQEVILRCVPISNHLYFYWYRQILGQKVEFLVSFYNNEISEKSEIFDDQFSVERPDGSNFTLKIRSTKLEDSAMYFCASKPGNTIYFGEGSWLTVV.

This clonotype has more than one count but fewer than ten. The chain has TRBV27 and TRBJ1-1, with 9 bases aligning to TRBD1. Trimming at V came to 8 bases and at J to 1 base, leaving 8 bases not matched to a gene. The CDR3 extends over 15 amino acids. CDR1 is MNHEY, CDR2 SMNVEV, per germline (reference sequence). This CDR3 reads CASRNRGRANTEAFF. For the CDR3, the DNA is TGTGCCAGCCGCAACAGGGGGCGAGCGAACACTGAAGCTTTCTTT.

J is TRBJ2-3 and V is TRBV20-1; possibly TRBD1 for D (5 bases). There are 13 residues in the CDR3. Deletions cut 5 bases from V and 0 bases from J, with 9 bases between. Germline V gene sequence: CDR1 DFQATT, CDR2 SNEGSKA (reference sequence). CDR3 loop: CSAEDRSTDTQYF. CDR3 bases: TGCAGTGCTGAAGACAGAAGCACAGATACGCAGTATTTT.

This chain connects TRBV5-6 to TRBJ1-1; D gene ambiguous. This CDR3 is 14 amino acids long. In germline, CDR1 is SGHDT, CDR2 YYEEEE. With 3 bases removed from V and 5 bases from J, the gap between germline ends came to 14 bases. The CDR3 sequence is CASSSTRAWTEAFF. The CDR3 nucleotides read TGTGCCAGCAGCTCAACTAGGGCTTGGACTGAAGCTTTCTTT.

This clonotype was recorded a few times. This chain links TRBV12-3 or TRBV12-4 with TRBJ1-5; no firm D call. V was cut by 3 bases and J by 0 bases, with 9 bases left in between. The CDR3 is 15 amino acids. The DNA for the CDR3 is TGTGCCAGCAGTTTCGGAAAATATAGCAATCAGCCCCAGCATTTT. It translates to CASSFGKYSNQPQHF.

This clonotype has more than one count but fewer than ten. DNA for the CDR3: TGCGCCAGCAGCCGGTCTGGCACAGATACGCAGTATTTT. Translated: CASSRSGTDTQYF. The V and J genes are TRBV4-1 and TRBJ2-3; D is uncertain. The CDR3 spans 13 residues. With 4 bases removed from V and 1 base from J, the gap between germline ends came to 6 bases. Per the germline V gene, CDR1 is MGHRA and CDR2 is YSYEKL.

The gene calls are TRBV4-3 and TRBJ1-1; D remains unclear. The CDR3 is 13 residues long. V was cut by 0 bases and J by 2 bases, with 4 bases left in between. The germline gives CDR1 LGHNA, CDR2 YSLEER. DNA of the CDR3: TGCGCCAGCAGCCAAGACTACAACACTGAAGCTTTCTTT. Translating it yields CASSQDYNTEAFF.

This clonotype was counted between two and nine times. The chain combines TRBV12-3 or TRBV12-4 with TRBJ1-1, with D possibly matching TRBD1 (5 bases). The CDR3 covers 14 residues. With 6 bases removed from V and 5 bases from J, the gap between germline ends came to 16 bases. This CDR3 is CASSPTAGSTEAFF. CDR3 bases: TGTGCCAGCAGCCCAACGGCAGGGTCGACTGAAGCTTTCTTT.

Note on this clonotype: Sequence at one end of the junction differs from germline and may be a read error. This sequence joins TRBV4-1 and TRBJ1-5, with 9 positions matching TRBD1. Germline V gene data show CDR1 as MGHRA and CDR2 as YSYEKL. This CDR3 has 15 residues. In DNA form, the CDR3 reads TGCGCCAGCAGCCAATCCGGGACAGGGCTGCGGCCCCGGCATTTT. This encodes CASSQSGTGLRPRHF.

This clonotype occurred a few times. This chain joins TRBV4-2 and TRBJ2-1, with 11 bases matching TRBD2. The CDR3 consists of 16 residues. Per the germline V gene, CDR1 is LGHNA and CDR2 is YNFKEQ. V was pared by 0 bases and J by 9 bases, with 7 bases of the junction left unmatched. CDR3 loop: CASSQDTLAGESEQFF. CDR3 DNA sequence: TGTGCCAGCAGCCAAGATACACTAGCGGGGGAAAGTGAGCAGTTCTTC.

V gene TRBV27 combines with J gene TRBJ2-1, with a weak D call TRBD2 (6 bases). V shed 6 bases and J shed 3 bases, with 15 bases lying between them. This CDR3 contains 15 residues. Germline V gene lookup returns CDR1 MNHEY and CDR2 SMNVEV (reference sequence). CDR3 bases: TGTGCCAGCAGACAAGTGGCGGGACGCTACAATGAGCAGTTCTTC. It encodes CASRQVAGRYNEQFF.

This sequence joins TRBV7-2 and TRBJ2-3, with D tentatively TRBD2 (5 bases). CDR3 size: 12 residues. Looked up from germline, CDR1 is SGHTA and CDR2 is FQGNSA. V was clipped by 10 bases and J by 7 bases, with 15 bases between them. Here the CDR3 reads CANSMDFHTQYF. The DNA for the CDR3 is TGTGCCAACTCCATGGACTTTCATACGCAGTATTTT.

The rearrangement links TRBV20-1 to TRBJ1-2; D perhaps matches TRBD1 (6 bases). CDR1 and CDR2 (germline): DFQATT, SNEGSKA (reference sequence). Trimming removed 1 base from V and 0 bases from J, with 12 bases in between. The CDR3 spans 15 residues. CDR3 in DNA: TGCAGTGCTAGAGTTTGGACAGCAGCTAACTATGGCTACACCTTC. Translated, it gives CSARVWTAANYGYTF.

The chain has TRBV4-1 and TRBJ2-3, with D unresolved. This CDR3 is built from 15 residues. Germline CDR1 is MGHRA and CDR2 is YSYEKL. Trimming shortened V by 0 bases and J by 2 bases, and 9 bases separated the two germline ends. As DNA, the CDR3 is TGCGCCAGCAGCCAAGATCCAGACCCCACAGATACGCAGTATTTT. Translation: CASSQDPDPTDTQYF.

This clonotype was recorded once. A much larger clone lies a single base off, so this may be a read error. The chain links TRBV6-6 to TRBJ1-2, with TRBD1 matching 9 bases. The germline V gene has CDR1 MNHNY and CDR2 SVGAGI (reference sequence). V trimming: 10 bases; J trimming: 6 bases; junction bases outside the gene matches: 6. The CDR3 length is 12 residues. The DNA for the CDR3 is TGTGCCACCGGGACAGGGAACCATGGCTACACCTTC. This translates into CATGTGNHGYTF.

The chain has TRBV6-2 or TRBV6-3 and TRBJ2-7; TRBD2 aligns across 8 bases. Germline values: CDR1 MNHEY, CDR2 SVGEGT. The CDR3 totals 13 residues. V lost 7 bases and J lost 2; bases outside the gene matches: 4. CDR3 sequence (DNA): TGTGCCAGCACCACGGGACTAGCCTACGAGCAGTACTTC. It encodes CASTTGLAYEQYF.